This is a list of T cell receptor beta chains from one sample in a study of cytomegalovirus exposure and HLA in healthy donors. Data came from immunoSEQ multiplex PCR; TCRdb stores just in-frame clones and leaves some out. The sample lists around 260,000 clones; 75% to 85% were seen once. Sequencing was carried out using PBMCs. These TCRs come from a girl aged 2-10 years in good health and CMV-seronegative. CDR3s include the opening cysteine and the closing phenylalanine or tryptophan. The order of the fields is V gene, D gene, clone size, J gene, CDR3 DNA, CDR3 protein. The D gene is left open where the match is weak. Clone size is stated in some rows and not others, as once, few, many or a class when expanded.

v_gene: TRBV28; d_gene: TRBD2; abundance: NA; j_gene: TRBJ2-7; CDR3nt: TGTGCCAGCAGTGGCCCCGGGGGAGGGGAATACGAGCAGTACTTC; CDR3aa: CASSGPGGGEYEQYF
v_gene: TRBV30; d_gene: TRBD2; abundance: NA; j_gene: TRBJ2-7; CDR3nt: TGTGCCTGGAAGAGTCGGTGGGAGGGCCGCGAGCAGTACTTC; CDR3aa: CAWKSRWEGREQYF
v_gene: TRBV7-9; d_gene: NA; abundance: NA; j_gene: TRBJ2-2; CDR3nt: TGTTCCAGCAGCTTCTCCCGCGCCGGGGAGCTGTTTTTT; CDR3aa: CSSSFSRAGELFF
v_gene: TRBV4-1; d_gene: NA; abundance: NA; j_gene: TRBJ1-2; CDR3nt: TGCGCCAGCAGCCAAGTAGGAGCTTCAAACTATGGCTACACCTTC; CDR3aa: CASSQVGASNYGYTF
v_gene: TRBV5-1; d_gene: NA; abundance: NA; j_gene: TRBJ2-5; CDR3nt: TGCGCCAGCAGCTTAGCAGGACTATACCAAGAGACCCAGTACTTC; CDR3aa: CASSLAGLYQETQYF
v_gene: TRBV30; d_gene: TRBD2; abundance: NA; j_gene: TRBJ2-7; CDR3nt: TGTGCCTGGAGTGTACTTGGGCGGGAGTTCTACGAGCAGTACTTC; CDR3aa: CAWSVLGREFYEQYF
v_gene: TRBV12-5; d_gene: NA; abundance: NA; j_gene: TRBJ1-2; CDR3nt: TGTGCTAGTGCCCCGGGGTTCGTCTATGGCTACACCTTC; CDR3aa: CASAPGFVYGYTF
v_gene: TRBV4-2; d_gene: NA; abundance: NA; j_gene: TRBJ1-6; CDR3nt: TGTGCCAGCAGCCAGGGCCTCTATAATTCACCCCTCCACTTT; CDR3aa: CASSQGLYNSPLHF
v_gene: TRBV28; d_gene: NA; abundance: NA; j_gene: TRBJ1-1; CDR3nt: TGTGCCAGCCCCCATATGGCAGGGTGGGACATGAACACTGAAGCTTTCTTT; CDR3aa: CASPHMAGWDMNTEAFF
v_gene: TRBV6-6; d_gene: TRBD1; abundance: NA; j_gene: TRBJ2-7; CDR3nt: TGTGCCAGCAGACCCCCGGGACAGGGGACCTACGAGCAGTACTTC; CDR3aa: CASRPPGQGTYEQYF
v_gene: TRBV28; d_gene: TRBD1; abundance: NA; j_gene: TRBJ1-5; CDR3nt: TGTGCCAGCAGTCCGGGAGGGGGCCGCCAGCCCCAGCATTTT; CDR3aa: CASSPGGGRQPQHF
v_gene: TRBV7-2; d_gene: NA; abundance: NA; j_gene: TRBJ2-7; CDR3nt: TGTGCCAGCAGCCCAGCCTACGAGCAGTACTTC; CDR3aa: CASSPAYEQYF
v_gene: TRBV5-1; d_gene: NA; abundance: NA; j_gene: TRBJ2-1; CDR3nt: TGCGCCAGCAGATTCGAGGGAACAAATGAGCAGTTCTTC; CDR3aa: CASRFEGTNEQFF
v_gene: TRBV27; d_gene: TRBD1; abundance: NA; j_gene: TRBJ2-7; CDR3nt: TGTGCCAGCAGTTCGCCCTCCGGGACAGGGGATTACGAGCAGTACTTC; CDR3aa: CASSSPSGTGDYEQYF
v_gene: TRBV7-6; d_gene: TRBD2; abundance: NA; j_gene: TRBJ2-2; CDR3nt: TGTGCCAGCAGCTTAACTAGCGGGGGGTCTAACACCGGGGAGCTGTTTTTT; CDR3aa: CASSLTSGGSNTGELFF
v_gene: TRBV6-5; d_gene: NA; abundance: once; j_gene: TRBJ1-1; CDR3nt: TGTGCCAGCAGACAGGTTAGGAACACTGAAGCTTTCTTT; CDR3aa: CASRQVRNTEAFF
v_gene: TRBV5-8; d_gene: TRBD1; abundance: NA; j_gene: TRBJ1-4; CDR3nt: TGTGCCAGCAGCGTGCGGGGACAGGGAACGGTAAACGAAAAACTGTTTTTT; CDR3aa: CASSVRGQGTVNEKLFF
v_gene: TRBV28; d_gene: NA; abundance: NA; j_gene: TRBJ1-3; CDR3nt: TGTGCCAGCACTTCGGGCGAGCGGCGAAACACCATATATTTT; CDR3aa: CASTSGERRNTIYF
v_gene: TRBV29-1; d_gene: TRBD2; abundance: few; j_gene: TRBJ2-3; CDR3nt: TGCAGCGCCCAACCGACTAGCGGGAGGACAGATACGCAGTATTTT; CDR3aa: CSAQPTSGRTDTQYF
v_gene: TRBV18; d_gene: NA; abundance: NA; j_gene: TRBJ2-1; CDR3nt: TGTGCCAGCTCACCTCCAGGGGCCAGCTCCTACAATGAGCAGTTCTTC; CDR3aa: CASSPPGASSYNEQFF
v_gene: TRBV5-1; d_gene: NA; abundance: NA; j_gene: TRBJ2-1; CDR3nt: TGCGCCAGCAGCAGTAGCGGAACCTACAATGAGCAGTTCTTC; CDR3aa: CASSSSGTYNEQFF
v_gene: TRBV28; d_gene: TRBD2; abundance: NA; j_gene: TRBJ2-1; CDR3nt: TGTGCCAGCAGCCCAGGACTAGCGGGAGGGACGCTAAGGTACGGTGAGCAGTTCTTC; CDR3aa: CASSPGLAGGTLRYGEQFF
v_gene: TRBV9; d_gene: TRBD1; abundance: few; j_gene: TRBJ1-2; CDR3nt: TGTGCCAGCAGCGTGGGGTATCGGGAAGGGGGCTTCTATGGCTACACCTTC; CDR3aa: CASSVGYREGGFYGYTF
v_gene: TRBV6-5; d_gene: NA; abundance: NA; j_gene: TRBJ2-1; CDR3nt: TGTGCCAGCAGTTACGACGGGACTTCCTACAATGAGCAGTTCTTC; CDR3aa: CASSYDGTSYNEQFF
v_gene: TRBV30; d_gene: NA; abundance: NA; j_gene: TRBJ2-1; CDR3nt: TGTGCCTGGAGTCCTGGGGGGGCCTACTACAATGAGCAGTTCTTC; CDR3aa: CAWSPGGAYYNEQFF
v_gene: TRBV7-9; d_gene: TRBD2; abundance: NA; j_gene: TRBJ2-1; CDR3nt: TGTGCCAGCAGACGGGAGGGCCACTCCTACAATGAGCAGTTCTTC; CDR3aa: CASRREGHSYNEQFF